This entry is about one TCR beta chain. This clone was counted a few times. No cognate antigen has been identified for it. It has no much larger one-base neighbor in the sample; base qualities were not kept. The sample is drawn from a study of cytomegalovirus exposure and HLA in healthy donors (dated by TCRdb to 2015 to 2018). In the study overall: An earlier analysis of approximately 600 of the donors reported about 250 Gb of sequence data and around 110 million unique TCR beta sequences from 150 million to 200 million T cells. Among several hundred genotyped donors of the cohort, an average of approximately 240,000 unique TCR beta nucleotide sequences was sequenced per donor, of which about 18% were non-productive. In addition to the first cohort of 650 to 800 subjects, a separate validation cohort of 130 or so different subjects was used. Roughly 5 DR-DQ haplotypes were handled as single units for association and clustering, since linkage in the cohort was strong. Genome-wide SNP genotypes for about three fifths of the roughly 700 donors were used in a later genetic analysis, which treated that subset as a discovery cohort. The number of donors typed differed by locus, with about 629-640 for A, B, C, DRB1 and DQB1, more than 500 for DQA1, some 570 for DPA1, and 400 to 490 for DPB1. The study was designed to test whether signatures of past pathogen exposure could be identified by cataloging public T cell receptors. HLA typing covered class I and class II loci at four-digit resolution. An earlier analysis of 587 of the donors applied high-throughput TCR beta sequencing to assess whether each TCR beta V gene segment acted as functional or pseudogenic. The study combined high-throughput TCR immunosequencing, statistical association of individual TCRs with disease status, and machine learning to predict cytomegalovirus infection status. All discovery cohort repertoires had been generated using a single sequencing platform. The T cell repertoires of several hundred subjects were profiled by immunosequencing and related to cytomegalovirus serostatus. Of the roughly 430 genotyped donors, around 81% fell in the genetic ancestry cluster associated with self-reported Caucasian donors. Donor age, sex, ethnicity and CMV serostatus were collected together with the repertoire data. Approximately 300 gigabases of sequencing data and 70 million to 100 million unique TCR sequences made up an early release that covered nearly 650 HLA-typed donors. The later analysis used no new phenotypic data to find candidate immune exposures, relying instead on TCR beta sequences and their occurrence across donors. To study patterns of TCR occurrence, a later analysis re-analyzed previously published TCR beta repertoires from around 670 donors and added high-resolution HLA genotyping. Here is what the overall study found, with its caveats: A few of the identified cytomegalovirus-associated TCR beta chains were confirmed in vitro to be specific for cytomegalovirus antigens. HLA typing was unavailable for some donors at each locus, so association tests used only the typed subset. A cluster of highly shared sequence variants was judged likely to be a technical artifact of the sequencing pipeline. Compared with the 666-donor mean, donors in an Asian-associated ancestry cluster had fewer N-insertions in productive TCRs, according to a later genetic analysis. The authors suggested that the approach could potentially be extended to other disease states and immunological phenotypes. In a later analysis, around 17,000 TCR beta sequences were associated with specific HLA alleles at a false discovery rate of 0.05. Correlated functional status among segregating V segments might be attributable to linkage disequilibrium, but an unknown experimental factor could not be ruled out. A later genetic analysis associated a missense DCLRE1C variant with V-gene and J-gene trimming of TCR beta chains, and an independent cohort replicated the association. Several of the top co-occurrence clusters appeared to be linked to parvovirus B19, influenza, CMV and Epstein-Barr virus, according to a later analysis. The classifier was reported to diagnose cytomegalovirus status with high specificity and sensitivity in both the original and validation cohorts. In a later analysis, most CMV-associated TCR beta chains were found to appear HLA-restricted, with HLA associations seemingly driven largely by CMV exposure. In the study, around 160 TCR beta chains were listed as associated with cytomegalovirus. When HLA alleles, especially DR and DQ, strongly co-occurred, attributing TCR associations to individual alleles was difficult. In an earlier analysis of under 600 of the donors, most TCR beta V segments were observed in productive rearrangements about 90% or about 30% of the time, broadly matching IMGT annotations. Because counts were too low, about 18 rarely observed V segments, including chromosome 9 orphons, were excluded from the earlier analysis of about 500 of the donors. Only TCR beta chains were sequenced in this cohort, and the absence of alpha or paired-chain data limited detectable features. A later analysis found that TCR association rates varied across HLA loci, with DRB1 alleles showing the most associated TCRs and HLA-C alleles the fewest. Compared with equally common non-associated chains, HLA-associated TCR beta chains in a later analysis were more clonally expanded and had lower generation probabilities. Sequencing depth was assumed to be roughly uniform across donors in the presence/absence analyses, though that assumption may not hold. A further reported finding was that TCR beta sequences accurately predicted the HLA-A and HLA-B alleles for most subjects in the first cohort. Because the 87-base-pair reads could not distinguish some IMGT-functional V segments, including TRBV6-2 and TRBV6-3, those segments were excluded. Most TCR sequences were observed very rarely across donors, whereas some public TCRs were present in many individuals. CMV serostatus was the only immune exposure information available for the cohort.

The germline V gene provides CDR1 SGHRS and CDR2 YFSETQ. V trim: 4 bases; J trim: 1 base; unmatched bases: 9. The CDR3 holds 17 amino acids from the cysteine to the phenylalanine. Solely the CDR3 DNA is kept, with 51 bases framed from the first base. In total, approximately 690 healthy bone marrow donors made up the cohort. All cohort members were sampled while nominally healthy, although unrecorded immune exposures were likely present. The donor tested CMV seronegative and was one of the 352 seronegative cohort members. Each donor provided a peripheral blood sample, and peripheral blood mononuclear cells were used for TCR beta sequencing. The Qiagen DNeasy Blood Extraction Kit was used to extract genomic DNA from the blood cell samples. The receptor library was made with the immunoSEQ multiplex PCR assay. A mixture of 60 forward primers for TCR Vbeta segments and 13 reverse primers for TCR Jbeta segments was used in the multiplex PCR. A multiplex PCR assay on genomic DNA amplified the CDR3 region of rearranged TCR beta genes. Amplified TCR beta libraries were sequenced as 87-base-pair reads on the Illumina HiSeq System. Per the source publication's procedure: A later analysis tallied 80 million to 95 million unique TCR beta chains across the 666 repertoires, and 10 million to 11 million of those chains were shared by two or more donors. To remove PCR and sequencing errors, raw reads were error-corrected and collapsed into unique sequences using a nearest-neighbor algorithm that merged closely related sequences. To assign V, D and J gene segments, CDR3 sequences were aligned to IMGT reference sequences. Each retained sequence needed at least a six-nucleotide match to both a V gene segment and a J gene segment. Rearrangements were classified as productive when the CDR3 lacked stop codons and remained in frame with V and J, and all other rearrangements were classified as non-productive. CDR3 was defined by IMGT convention, running from the second conserved V-encoded cysteine to the conserved J-encoded phenylalanine. The earlier analysis of about 590 of the donors excluded sequences that lacked an unambiguous match to a single V gene segment. An earlier analysis of fewer than 650 of the donors classified V segments as functional when productive rearrangements were above 56.7% and as segregating when the standard deviation between donors was above 5%. A statistical classification framework was built for diagnosing cytomegalovirus status from the catalog of TCR beta chain sequences. In a later analysis, V and J genes were assigned by comparing TCR nucleotide sequences against IMGT/GENE-DB human TR gene sequences. The TCRdist pipeline was used in a later analysis to assign CDR3 sequences and most-parsimonious VDJ recombination scenarios. In a later analysis, each TCR beta chain was defined by its CDR3 amino acid sequence together with its V-gene family, and reads lacking a unique V-gene family were excluded. A later analysis removed 500 to 650 highly shared, low-generation-probability nucleotide sequences to deal with suspected cross-contamination and a sequencing artifact. For each public chain, a later analysis derived a clonal expansion index from normalized ranks of inferred template counts within each repertoire. Generation probabilities in a later analysis came from a VDJ recombination model fitted to out-of-frame rearrangements, and those results were checked against IGoR. Hypergeometric tests were used in a later analysis to score TCR-TCR, TCR-HLA and TCR-CMV co-occurrence, with a repertoire-size bias correction applied to the TCR pairs. False discovery rates were estimated in a later analysis by permuting HLA or CMV assignments 20 times. In a later analysis, co-occurring TCRs were grouped using DBSCAN, and TCRdist sequence similarity was added for clustering within HLA-allele-positive subsets. Co-occurrence clustering excluded repertoires with fewer than 30,000 or more than 120,000 public chains, plus five with anomalous nucleotide sharing. In its TCRdb copy, this immuneACCESS table keeps in-frame sequences only and misses some clones. Where compared with another copy, unresolved V genes explain less than half of these, and the others have no known cause. The V and J calls and clone size come from that table; D and trimming were worked out from the DNA. The sample data list about 120,000 clones, and over 75% of these were observed just once. The ten largest clones add up to about 1.8% of the sample.

The chain was built from TRBV5-1 and TRBJ1-3; TRBD1 agrees with 9 junctional bases. The TCR comes from a middle-aged man in good health and CMV-seronegative. The sequencing sample was made of PBMCs. The nucleotide sequence reads as follows: TGCGCCAGCAGCCAGGGTTTCGGGACAGGGTCTGGAAACACCATATATTTT. Its translation reads: CASSQGFGTGSGNTIYF. Reference TRBV5-1 and TRBJ1-3 genes cover what lies past the CDR3, so the full variable domain is KAGVTQTPRYLIKTRGQQVTLSCSPISGHRSVSWYQQTPGQGLQFLFEYFSETQRNKGNFPGRFSGRQFSNSRSEMNVSTLELGDSALYLCASSQGFGTGSGNTIYFGEGSWLTVV.